These 14 T cell receptor beta chains were sequenced from one sample in a study of T-cell reconstitution after alpha-beta-depleted transplantation in children. The library targeted TCRbeta and was prepared with unique molecular identifiers. Each CDR3 protein gets one entry after TCRdb re-called the PCR reads with MiXCR. The sample lists some 220,000 distinct CDR3 sequences, approximately 10% occurring once. Sample: PBMCs from the stem cell graft donor, taken from the stem cell graft. These receptor sequences come from a human donor who donated a stem cell graft to a child with acute lymphoblastic leukemia.

In its sample, this clonotype was seen a few times. The genes are TRBV29-1 and TRBJ2-6; D not resolved. This CDR3 spans 16 amino acids. CDR1 SQVTM and CDR2 ANQGSEA come from the germline V gene. Trimming pared 6 bases from V and 0 bases from J, leaving 15 bases between. CDR3 bases: TGCAGCGTCCCTACAGCCCCTCGCTCTGGGGCCAACGTCCTGACTTTC. The encoded protein is CSVPTAPRSGANVLTF.

This clonotype was observed a few times. One end of the junction fails to match germline, which may point to a read error. The CDR3 DNA reads as TGCAGTGGTAGACTCGGTAGGCGGAATGAAAAACTGTTTTTT. Translating it yields CSGRLGRRNEKLFF. The J gene is TRBJ1-4, the V gene TRBV20-1; D gene uncertain. Germline CDR1 DFQATT, CDR2 SNEGSKA (reference sequence). The CDR3 covers 14 residues.

The chain is built from TRBV19 and TRBJ1-5, with D unclear. Per the germline V gene, CDR1 is LNHDA and CDR2 is SQIVND (reference sequence). Trimming left V 7 bases short and J 7 bases short, with 11 bases between. CDR3 length: 12 residues. The CDR3 nucleotides read TGTGCCAGTACGAACAGCCCCCAGCCCCAGCATTTT. Protein: CASTNSPQPQHF.

Only a few counts were recorded for this clonotype. The V and J genes are TRBV7-8 and TRBJ2-5; 8 bases match TRBD2. J was trimmed by 5 bases and V by 3 bases; bases with no gene match: 14. CDR1 is SGHVS and CDR2 is FQNEAQ in the germline V gene. This CDR3 contains 17 residues. The CDR3 sequence is CASSLRTRSGSRETQYF. CDR3 in DNA: TGTGCCAGCAGCTTGAGAACTAGGAGCGGGAGCCGGGAGACCCAGTACTTC.

The chain uses TRBV5-1 and TRBJ2-1, with D possibly being TRBD2 (6 bases). Germline CDR1 SGHRS, CDR2 YFSETQ. This CDR3 is built from 14 residues. V shed 0 bases and J shed 7 bases, with 11 bases lying between them. The CDR3 here is CASSLVSAGNEQFF. The CDR3 DNA is TGCGCCAGCAGCTTGGTTTCGGCGGGGAATGAGCAGTTCTTC.

This clonotype appeared many times. This chain connects TRBV12-3 or TRBV12-4 to TRBJ1-1, with TRBD1 as a possible D gene (5 bases). Trimming took 3 bases from V and 3 from J, leaving 8 bases between them. The CDR3 is 13 residues long. CDR3 amino acids: CASSLAGDTEAFF. In DNA form, the CDR3 reads TGTGCCAGCAGTTTGGCGGGGGACACTGAAGCTTTCTTT.

This clonotype was detected only a few times. This chain uses TRBV6-2 or TRBV6-3 with TRBJ2-4, with D possibly TRBD1 on 8 matching bases. Per the germline V gene, CDR1 is MNHEY and CDR2 is SVGEGT. This CDR3 has 15 residues. The V and J ends lost 0 bases and 10 bases respectively, with 16 bases between them. The CDR3: CASSYSAGQVAIQYF. CDR3 bases: TGTGCCAGCAGTTACTCAGCGGGACAGGTGGCTATTCAGTACTTC.

CDR3 DNA: TGTGCCAGCAGCCCCTTTGCGGGGGGCCTAGATACGCAGTATTTT. This encodes CASSPFAGGLDTQYF. The V and J genes are TRBV3-1 and TRBJ2-3, with 8 bases lining up with TRBD2. Germline V gene sequence: CDR1 LGHDT, CDR2 YNNKEL (reference sequence). The CDR3 spans 15 residues. The ends lost 4 bases at V and 5 bases at J; junction bases unmatched: 8.

This clonotype was counted between two and nine times. The CDR3 coding sequence is TGCGCCAGCAGCTTATGGACTAGCGGGGGCGCCGGGGGGCAGTACTTC. This encodes CASSLWTSGGAGGQYF. The genes are TRBV5-1 and TRBJ2-7; 13 bases line up with TRBD2. V was pared by 2 bases and J by 9 bases, with 11 bases of the junction left unmatched. This CDR3 spans 16 amino acids. In germline, CDR1 is SGHRS, CDR2 YFSETQ.

This clonotype was detected ten times or more. The rearrangement uses TRBV29-1 and TRBJ2-3, with 10 bases lining up with TRBD2. Germline V CDR1 and CDR2: SQVTM, ANQGSEA. After removal of 5 bases from V and 5 bases from J, the junction contained 7 bases not matched to a gene. This CDR3 is built from 14 residues. The CDR3 DNA is TGCAGCGTTACTAGCGGGATTGTCATAGATACGCAGTATTTT. It encodes CSVTSGIVIDTQYF.

This clonotype was recorded a few times. The chain couples TRBV15 to TRBJ1-3; TRBD1 might be the D (5 bases). Germline V gene data show CDR1 as LNHNV and CDR2 as YYDKDF (reference sequence). The CDR3 extends over 16 amino acids. Deletions cut 3 bases from V and 3 bases from J, with 15 bases between. In DNA, the CDR3 is TGTGCCACCAGCAGGCCTGGAGGGGTCTTTGGAAACACCATATATTTT. It is translated as CATSRPGGVFGNTIYF.

This clonotype was recorded at least ten times. CDR3 coding DNA: TGTGCCAGCAGTTTAATGGACAGGGTGAACACTGAAGCTTTCTTT. Residues: CASSLMDRVNTEAFF. The rearrangement links TRBV28 to TRBJ1-1; 8 bases are a match to TRBD1. Germline V gene data show CDR1 as MDHEN and CDR2 as SYDVKM. The CDR3 runs to 15 residues. With 2 bases clipped from V and 0 bases from J, the junction kept 2 bases outside the gene matches.

This clonotype was counted many times. V gene TRBV20-1 combines with J gene TRBJ1-1, with no clear D. CDR1 is DFQATT and CDR2 is SNEGSKA in the germline V gene (reference sequence). This CDR3 region has 14 residues. V was pared by 3 bases and J by 0 bases, with 11 bases between. For the CDR3, the DNA is TGCAGTGCTAGCCTATCTGCCATGAACACTGAAGCTTTCTTT. Protein: CSASLSAMNTEAFF.

Many counts were recorded for this clonotype. The chain carries TRBV5-1 and TRBJ1-4; the D gene is possibly TRBD1 (6 bases). The CDR3 has 13 amino acids. Trimming took off 4 bases at V and 8 bases at J, with 12 bases between the two ends. Per germline, CDR1 SGHRS and CDR2 YFSETQ. The CDR3 spells CASSGGGDEKLFF. CDR3 DNA: TGCGCCAGCAGCGGAGGGGGTGACGAAAAACTGTTTTTT.